The clone carrying this T cell receptor (beta chain) has ten or more counts. Building the TCR beta libraries relied on iRepertoire HTBI primers, and CDR3 regions underwent Arm-PCR. TCRdb recomputed calls from the multiplex PCR reads with MiXCR, one row per CDR3 protein. The profile shows 350,000 to 450,000 distinct CDR3 sequences, 21% of them singletons. The V end was cut by 3 bases, the J end by 0 bases, with 12 bases between. Germline V gene data show CDR1 as DFQATT and CDR2 as SNEGSKA (reference sequence). The CDR3 loop spans 14 amino acids. As to time point: persistent/refractory GD, antithyroid drugs over 5 years with positive TRAb. Isolated PBMC RNA provided the starting material for the TCR library. This record belongs to a study of regulatory T cells in long-lasting Graves disease.

The sequence was obtained from a female donor with Graves disease. The chain employs TRBV20-1 and TRBJ2-7; TRBD2 might be the D (5 bases). The source material was peripheral blood mononuclear cells (PBMCs), sampled when the disease was refractory, from a patient treated with antithyroid drugs. The CDR3 DNA sequence: TGCAGTGCTAGGAAGGACGGGGACTCCTACGAGCAGTACTTC. Amino acids: CSARKDGDSYEQYF.